These T cell receptor beta chains were read from a single sample in a study of T-cell reconstitution after alpha-beta-depleted transplantation in children. MiXCR, applied by TCRdb to the PCR reads, yields one record per CDR3 protein. Among tens of thousands of distinct CDR3 sequences listed, about 7.3% were seen once. The sample in question was PBMCs from the stem cell graft donor, obtained from the stem cell graft. These receptors all stem from a human donor who donated a stem cell graft to a child with acute lymphoblastic leukemia. The CDR3 runs from the conserved cysteine through the conserved F or W.

j_call	v_call	cdr3_aa
TRBJ2-3	TRBV11-1	CASSGGGLDTQYF
TRBJ2-3	TRBV28	CASSFHKSTDTQYF
TRBJ2-7	TRBV7-2	CASSLGSTREQYF
TRBJ1-1	TRBV5-1	CASSARQRNTEAFF
TRBJ2-7	TRBV5-5	CASSGVQGSYEQYF
TRBJ2-5	TRBV3-1	CASSQDLRTGQVQETQYF
TRBJ1-1	TRBV4-1	CASSHEGSTEAFF
TRBJ2-7	TRBV12-3/TRBV12-4	CASSLAQGHSYEQYF
TRBJ1-1	TRBV25-1	CASSVGGEKAFF
TRBJ2-1	TRBV18	CASSPWGYNEQFF
TRBJ2-3	TRBV6-2/TRBV6-3	CASSQAPSADTQYF
TRBJ1-1	TRBV9	CASSGRDRGVSEAFF
TRBJ2-7	TRBV27	CAISKIGGGHEQYF
TRBJ2-5	TRBV12-3/TRBV12-4	CASSPTSGGGRRETQYF
TRBJ2-7	TRBV29-1	CSVPREGSYYEQYF
TRBJ1-2	TRBV11-2	CASSVYTGAGGYTF
TRBJ1-1	TRBV6-1	CAIPGGRNTEAFF
TRBJ2-1	TRBV24-1	CATSDPGQWALHEQFF
TRBJ2-3	TRBV6-2/TRBV6-3	CASSYRSPTDTQYF
TRBJ1-2	TRBV9	CASSGQGYNYGYTF
TRBJ2-1	TRBV11-2	CASSLEHQLRGYNEQFF
TRBJ1-5	TRBV12-3/TRBV12-4	CASSPGTGRNRRYSNQPQHF
TRBJ2-3	TRBV29-1	CSVGLAVDTQYF
TRBJ1-1	TRBV20-1	CSAGANTEAFF
TRBJ2-3	TRBV2	CASGGGGTQYF
TRBJ2-7	TRBV28	CASSISPRDRYEQYF
TRBJ2-3	TRBV15	CATSRDYAGGADTQYF
TRBJ2-1	TRBV12-3/TRBV12-4	CASSAEGGSYNEQFF
TRBJ1-4	TRBV5-1	CASSPDRVDEKLFF
TRBJ1-5	TRBV18	CASSPRVDQPQHF
TRBJ1-5	TRBV6-1	CASREGLSNHPQHF
TRBJ2-7	TRBV28	CASSHRASGRSLEQYF
TRBJ2-7	TRBV6-2/TRBV6-3	CASSPGPPDGHYEQYF
TRBJ2-5	TRBV25-1	CASIEYGRAGETQYF
TRBJ2-3	TRBV5-1	CATTRDRGTDTQYF
TRBJ2-5	TRBV29-1	CSVDMASGNQYF
TRBJ2-1	TRBV10-3	CAISPGTGGRGWNNEQFF
TRBJ2-7	TRBV19	CASRTTGDSYEQYF
TRBJ1-2	TRBV6-5	CASSSFGDTYTF
TRBJ1-4	TRBV5-1	CASSLNSGYEKLFF
TRBJ1-5	TRBV9	CASSVGTGALQPQHF
TRBJ2-2	TRBV7-2	CASSLVAGVGNTGELFF
TRBJ2-7	TRBV29-1	CSVEAGVYEQYF
TRBJ2-1	TRBV7-3	CASSLGGQGAGGEQFF
TRBJ1-2	TRBV21-1	CASTPPRAEINYGYTF
TRBJ1-5	TRBV9	CASSVGRPGANQPQHF
TRBJ2-3	TRBV5-1	CASSSGWATDTQYF
TRBJ2-1	TRBV28	CASSWGQGFNEQFF
TRBJ2-2	TRBV6-4	CASSGGDTGELFF
TRBJ2-1	TRBV7-2	CASSLYFRYEQFF
TRBJ2-1	TRBV29-1	CSVDRGLAGGPWEQFF